Listed below are T cell receptor beta chains from one sample, sequenced in a study of blood T cell repertoires in COVID-19. Data came from immunoSEQ multiplex PCR; TCRdb stores just in-frame clones and leaves some out. In the table there are about 140,000 clones, about 80% of which are singletons. Input material: peripheral blood. The receptor source for this set is a man aged 45-65 years with acute or convalescent COVID-19. Both conserved end residues are part of each CDR3. A D gene is named only where the DNA matches it firmly.

D gene,V gene,J gene,CDR3 length,CDR3 protein,CDR3 DNA
NA,TRBV5-4,TRBJ1-1,12,CASSPGGSEAFF,TGTGCCAGCAGCCCGGGGGGGAGTGAAGCTTTCTTT
TRBD2,TRBV30,TRBJ2-2,16,CAWSGLAGANTGELFF,TGTGCCTGGAGTGGGTTAGCGGGGGCAAACACCGGGGAGCTGTTTTTT
TRBD1,TRBV18,TRBJ2-2,15,CASSPNRDSTGELFF,TGTGCCAGCTCTCCAAACCGGGACAGCACCGGGGAGCTGTTTTTT
TRBD1,TRBV5-1,TRBJ1-6,14,CASSPDRGWSPLHF,TGCGCCAGCAGCCCCGACAGGGGCTGGTCACCCCTCCACTTT
NA,TRBV6-5,TRBJ1-2,13,CASRSADWYGYTF,TGTGCCAGCAGGTCCGCGGATTGGTATGGCTACACCTTC
NA,TRBV15,TRBJ2-3,14,CATSSPGGAATQYF,TGTGCCACCAGCAGTCCTGGGGGGGCGGCTACGCAGTATTTT
NA,TRBV11-2,TRBJ2-3,16,CASSLGGLPLTDTQYF,TGTGCCAGCAGCTTAGGTGGACTACCCCTCACAGATACGCAGTATTTT
TRBD1,TRBV3-1/TRBV3-2,TRBJ1-2,15,CASSLQTGPSYGYTF,TGTGCCAGCAGCCTCCAGACAGGGCCCTCCTATGGCTACACCTTC
TRBD1,TRBV2,TRBJ2-1,15,CASSDLRQGAWEQFF,TGTGCCAGCAGTGATTTGAGACAGGGGGCTTGGGAGCAGTTCTTC
NA,TRBV6-5,TRBJ1-2,15,CASSYGKRTNYGYTF,TGTGCCAGCAGTTACGGTAAGAGGACTAACTATGGCTACACCTTC